This TCR beta chain comes out of a study of cytomegalovirus exposure and HLA in healthy donors. A multiplex PCR was run with 60 Vbeta primers and 13 Jbeta primers. Original processing notes: The authors later counted approximately 80 million unique TCR beta chains, 9.5 million to 11 million of them shared. The data were produced by immunoSEQ multiplex PCR, yet TCRdb's version contains in-frame clones alone and is incomplete. The D gene and trimming were derived from the DNA, and the V and J assignments and clone size from that table. The sample lists about 150,000 clones, about 71% occurring once. Notes on this clone: Antigen unknown. This sample also contains other DNA sequences that code for the same CDR3.

Whole-study results and caveats: Under in vitro conditions, three CMV-associated chains were confirmed as specific for CMV antigens. In an earlier analysis, most TCR beta V segments were productive about 90% or about 30% of the time.

Germline-derived CDR1 and CDR2 are MDHEN and SYDVKM. With 6 bases removed from V and 4 bases from J, the gap between germline ends came to 4 bases. The CDR3 sequence is 11 residues long. Although they were nominally healthy when sampled, donors likely had unrecorded immune exposures. The V and J genes are TRBV28 and TRBJ2-1; no definite D call. The sequencing sample was made of PBMCs. The sequence was obtained from an older woman in good health and CMV-seropositive. The CDR3 nucleotides are TGTGCCAGCAGCCCTTACAATGAGCAGTTCTTC. As protein: CASSPYNEQFF. The full variable domain, completed using reference TRBV28 and TRBJ2-1, is DVKVTQSSRYLVKRTGEKVFLECVQDMDHENMFWYRQDPGLGLRLIYFSYDVKMKEKGDIPEGYSVSREKKERFSLILESASTNQTSMYLCASSPYNEQFFGPGTRLTVL.